These 26 T cell receptor beta chains came from one sample sequenced in a study of shared clonotypes between healthy human individuals. Sequencing was performed with immunoSEQ multiplex PCR; in TCRdb, only in-frame clones are kept and a portion is missing. Of more than 400,000 clones listed, 70% to 85% were seen once; the top ten hold 12%. Sequenced material: PBMCs. The receptors stem from a woman aged 40 to 50 in good health. Some clones in this sample may be carry-over from other donors' samples.

The chain uses TRBV5-1 and TRBJ2-5, with TRBD2 identical over 14 bases. CDR1 and CDR2 from the germline V gene are SGHRS and YFSETQ. CDR3 length: 17 amino acids. The V segment lost 4 bases and the J segment 2 bases; nucleotides outside the gene matches: 7. The DNA of the CDR3 is TGCGCCAGCAGCCTCGGACTAGCGGGAGGATTACAAGAGACCCAGTACTTC. Its translation: CASSLGLAGGLQETQYF. The full variable domain, its missing parts supplied by reference TRBV5-1 and TRBJ2-5, is KAGVTQTPRYLIKTRGQQVTLSCSPISGHRSVSWYQQTPGQGLQFLFEYFSETQRNKGNFPGRFSGRQFSNSRSEMNVSTLELGDSALYLCASSLGLAGGLQETQYFGPGTRLLVL.

This clone was found once. This rearrangement joins TRBV20-1 to TRBJ2-5; D gene unclear. V lost 3 bases, J lost 2 bases, and 4 bases lay in between. CDR1 is DFQATT, CDR2 SNEGSKA, per germline (reference sequence). This CDR3 spans 11 amino acids. In DNA form, the CDR3 reads TGCAGTGCTAGCGGGCAAGAGACCCAGTACTTC. The encoded protein is CSASGQETQYF.

The V call is TRBV28, the J call TRBJ1-5, with a possible D match to TRBD1 (5 bases). V was trimmed by 2 bases and J by 7 bases, leaving 18 bases between them. Germline V CDR1 and CDR2: MDHEN, SYDVKM. CDR3 length: 16 residues. The CDR3 here is CASSLLTVGGRQPQHF. The CDR3 DNA follows: TGTGCCAGCAGTTTACTGACCGTTGGGGGAAGACAGCCCCAGCATTTT.

On this clone itself: This sample also contains other DNA sequences that code for the same CDR3. V is TRBV6-1 and J is TRBJ1-2; D remains ambiguous. Trimming left V 2 bases short and J 3 bases short, with 7 bases between. CDR3 size: 13 residues. The germline V gene encodes CDR1 MNHNS and CDR2 SASEGT. The CDR3 DNA follows: TGTGCCAGCAGTGAAAATAGGGACTATGGCTACACCTTC. Translation: CASSENRDYGYTF.

The J gene is TRBJ2-1, the V gene TRBV6-5, with a weak D call TRBD2 (5 bases). V was pared by 6 bases and J by 5 bases, with 17 bases between. In germline, CDR1 is MNHEY, CDR2 SVGAGI. The CDR3 consists of 15 residues. The CDR3 loop is CASRPDYALNNEQFF. The CDR3 nucleotides are TGTGCCAGCAGGCCAGACTACGCCTTAAACAATGAGCAGTTCTTC.

J is TRBJ1-2 and V is TRBV2; D unresolved. With 7 bases removed from V and 8 bases from J, the gap between germline ends came to 20 bases. Germline V gives CDR1 SNHLY, CDR2 FYNNEI. The CDR3 is made up of 14 amino acids. The CDR3 here is CASTPLAEVGGYTF. The CDR3 region has the DNA TGTGCCAGCACTCCCCTGGCGGAAGTTGGGGGCTACACCTTC.

V and J are TRBV30 and TRBJ1-5, with D maybe TRBD1 (6 bases). There are 13 residues in the CDR3. V was pared by 2 bases and J by 7 bases, with 12 bases between. Germline values: CDR1 GTSNPN, CDR2 SVGIG (reference sequence). CDR3 sequence: CAWSLYGGQPQHF. The CDR3 nucleotides read TGTGCCTGGAGTTTATATGGGGGCCAGCCCCAGCATTTT.

The rearrangement uses TRBV15 and TRBJ1-2; 7 bases are a match to TRBD1. Germline V gene lookup returns CDR1 LNHNV and CDR2 YYDKDF (reference sequence). The length of the CDR3 is 16 residues. Germline trimming cut 4 bases from V and 3 bases from J; bases unmatched to any gene: 11. In DNA form, the CDR3 reads TGTGCCACCAGCATTGGGGGGGCAGGGGGACACTATGGCTACACCTTC. This sequence encodes CATSIGGAGGHYGYTF. The whole variable domain, remainder taken from reference TRBV15 and TRBJ1-2, is DAMVIQNPRYQVTQFGKPVTLSCSQTLNHNVMYWYQQKSSQAPKLLFHYYDKDFNNEADTPDNFQSRRPNTSFCFLDIRSPGLGDTAMYLCATSIGGAGGHYGYTFGSGTRLTVV.

The chain uses TRBV27 and TRBJ2-1; the D gene could be TRBD1 or TRBD2 (5 bases each). The CDR3 spans 15 residues. V was clipped by 6 bases and J by 5 bases, with 17 bases between them. In germline, CDR1 is MNHEY, CDR2 SMNVEV (reference sequence). For the CDR3, the DNA is TGTGCCAGCAGCCCGAGGGGTGTAGGGCACAATGAGCAGTTCTTC. Encoded protein: CASSPRGVGHNEQFF.

The V call is TRBV2, the J call TRBJ1-2; possible D gene TRBD1, 5 bases. Trimming removed 1 base at V and 6 bases at J, with 21 bases between. Germline loops: CDR1 SNHLY, CDR2 FYNNEI. The CDR3 is 17 amino acids. CDR3 sequence reads: CASSEVGRRGGVDGYTF. The CDR3, as DNA: TGTGCCAGCAGTGAAGTGGGTCGGAGGGGTGGTGTAGATGGCTACACCTTC. Using reference TRBV2 and TRBJ1-2 for the parts outside the CDR3, the full variable domain is EPEVTQTPSHQVTQMGQEVILRCVPISNHLYFYWYRQILGQKVEFLVSFYNNEISEKSEIFDDQFSVERPDGSNFTLKIRSTKLEDSAMYFCASSEVGRRGGVDGYTFGSGTRLTVV.

This clone was found a few times. The chain employs TRBV6-4 and TRBJ2-1; D is possibly TRBD2 (5 bases). The CDR3 is 15 amino acids. The V and J ends lost 5 bases and 6 bases respectively, with 17 bases between them. Per germline, CDR1 MRHNA and CDR2 SNTAGT. CDR3: CASSSSATRGNEQFF. The CDR3 DNA follows: TGTGCCAGCAGTTCCAGCGCCACCCGGGGCAATGAGCAGTTCTTC.

This clone was picked up one time. The chain employs TRBV15 and TRBJ2-7, with D hard to call. There are 12 residues in the CDR3. Germline CDR1 reads LNHNV; CDR2 reads YYDKDF (reference sequence). Trimming cost V 8 bases and J 4 bases, with 12 bases left between them. CDR3 sequence (DNA): TGTGCCACCGGCCCCTCGAGGTACGAGCAGTACTTC. Translated, it gives CATGPSRYEQYF.

The chain recombines TRBV5-1 with TRBJ2-7, with D uncertain. CDR1 and CDR2 from the germline V gene are SGHRS and YFSETQ. Trimming cost V 4 bases and J 6 bases, with 14 bases left between them. This CDR3 contains 13 residues. DNA for the CDR3: TGCGCCAGCAGCCGCGACCAAGGACGCGAGCAGTACTTC. It encodes CASSRDQGREQYF.

CDR3 amino acids: CASSYSLGPLEQYF. CDR3 sequence (DNA): TGTGCCAGCAGTTACTCGCTCGGGCCCCTGGAGCAGTACTTC. The chain links TRBV6-5 to TRBJ2-7; D remains ambiguous. The CDR3 has 14 amino acids. Trimming pared 0 bases from V and 7 bases from J, leaving 13 bases between. The V gene's germline CDR1 is MNHEY and CDR2 SVGAGI.

The CDR3: CASSYSRTDTEAFF. For the CDR3, the DNA is TGTGCCAGCAGTTACTCGCGGACAGACACTGAAGCTTTCTTT. The V gene is TRBV6-5, the J gene TRBJ1-1, with D maybe TRBD1 (6 bases). From germline, CDR1 is MNHEY and CDR2 SVGAGI. The CDR3 contains 14 residues. V lost 0 bases to trimming and J lost 3 bases, with 8 bases between them.

This chain links TRBV28 with TRBJ2-2; TRBD1 matches at 8 bases. The CDR3 spans 17 residues. The germline V gene encodes CDR1 MDHEN and CDR2 SYDVKM. J was trimmed by 1 base and V by 6 bases; bases with no gene match: 10. This chain's CDR3 is CASSWSQGARNTGELFF. The CDR3 bases are TGTGCCAGCAGCTGGTCGCAGGGGGCGCGGAACACCGGGGAGCTGTTTTTT.

The chain recombines TRBV18 with TRBJ2-5; 9 bases match TRBD2. Trimming removed 5 bases from V and 4 bases from J; junction bases left unmatched: 8. This CDR3 is 15 amino acids long. Germline loops: CDR1 KGHSH, CDR2 LQKENI. CDR3 loop: CASSSIAGVGETQYF. The CDR3 bases are TGTGCCAGCTCATCCATAGCGGGAGTTGGAGAGACCCAGTACTTC.

V and J are TRBV28 and TRBJ1-1; D possibly corresponds to TRBD1 (6 bases). The CDR3 has 15 residues. Germline V gives CDR1 MDHEN, CDR2 SYDVKM. V was shortened by 6 bases and J by 2 bases, with 16 bases between the two germline ends. The CDR3 is CASSREGGVNTEAFF. CDR3 bases: TGTGCCAGCAGCCGCGAGGGGGGGGTCAACACTGAAGCTTTCTTT. Full variable domain (outside the CDR3, taken from reference TRBV28 and TRBJ1-1): DVKVTQSSRYLVKRTGEKVFLECVQDMDHENMFWYRQDPGLGLRLIYFSYDVKMKEKGDIPEGYSVSREKKERFSLILESASTNQTSMYLCASSREGGVNTEAFFGQGTRLTVV.

The chain uses TRBV23-1 and TRBJ2-3; 9 bases agree with TRBD1. TRBV23-1 carries the ORF label, with uncertain function. V lost 4 bases to trimming and J lost 1 base; unmatched junction nucleotides: 3. This CDR3 region has 15 residues. The CDR3 sequence: CASSPGQGGTDTQYF. For the CDR3, the DNA is TGCGCCAGCAGTCCGGGACAGGGAGGCACAGATACGCAGTATTTT.

This chain uses TRBV11-3 with TRBJ2-3; D call uncertain. Germline V gives CDR1 SGHNT, CDR2 YENEEA. This CDR3 has 13 residues. The V end lost 1 base, the J end lost 4 bases, and 6 bases lay between the germline ends. The CDR3 region has the DNA TGTGCCAGCAGCTTAGCCGGGTCAGATACGCAGTATTTT. This gives the protein CASSLAGSDTQYF.

V and J are TRBV6-1 and TRBJ1-3; D remains ambiguous. CDR1 is MNHNS and CDR2 is SASEGT in the germline V gene. The V gene lost 3 bases and the J gene lost 2 bases, with 11 bases spanning the gap. The CDR3 extends over 15 amino acids. DNA of the CDR3: TGTGCCAGCAGTGACCCGCGGGGAGCTGGAAACACCATATATTTT. Translated: CASSDPRGAGNTIYF.

The genes are TRBV10-3 and TRBJ2-7; D ambiguous. V was trimmed by 4 bases and J by 6 bases, leaving 7 bases between them. The CDR3 totals 11 residues. Germline CDR1 ENHRY, CDR2 SYGVKD. The CDR3: CAISGVGEQYF. The DNA of the CDR3 is TGTGCCATCAGTGGAGTTGGCGAGCAGTACTTC.

The chain recombines TRBV28 with TRBJ2-3, with 9 bases fitting TRBD2. The CDR3 extends over 15 amino acids. The junction had 5 bases not matched to a gene; V was cut back by 3 bases and J by 4 bases. CDR1 is MDHEN and CDR2 is SYDVKM in the germline V gene. CDR3 nucleotides: TGTGCCAGCAGTTTGGGCGGGAGGGCCGCAGATACGCAGTATTTT. Translating gives CASSLGGRAADTQYF.

This clone appeared once. This sequence joins TRBV5-4 and TRBJ1-3, with D perhaps TRBD1 (5 bases). The CDR3 contains 16 residues. V lost 4 bases and J lost 0, with 14 bases in between. Germline CDR1 is SGHNT and CDR2 is YYREEE (reference sequence). CDR3 coding DNA: TGTGCCAGCAGCGTGGGACGGAGGTACTCTGGAAACACCATATATTTT. This codes for CASSVGRRYSGNTIYF. The whole variable domain, filled in from reference TRBV5-4 and TRBJ1-3, reads ETGVTQSPTHLIKTRGQQVTLRCSSQSGHNTVSWYQQALGQGPQFIFQYYREEENGRGNFPPRFSGLQFPNYSSELNVNALELDDSALYLCASSVGRRYSGNTIYFGEGSWLTVV.

This chain links TRBV6-6 with TRBJ2-3, with 8 bases identical to TRBD2. V dropped 4 bases and J dropped 3; count of bases not matched to a gene: 3. CDR1 and CDR2 from the germline V gene are MNHNY and SVGAGI (reference sequence). The CDR3 extends over 14 amino acids. CDR3 residues: CASSSQRETDTQYF. Here the CDR3 DNA reads TGTGCCAGCAGTTCACAGCGGGAGACAGATACGCAGTATTTT.

This clone was counted a few times. The chain couples TRBV6-6 to TRBJ1-5; D gene ambiguous. Trimming left V 5 bases short and J 5 bases short, with 13 bases between. Germline values: CDR1 MNHNY, CDR2 SVGAGI (reference sequence). The CDR3 length is 14 residues. DNA of the CDR3: TGTGCCAGCAGTACAACCCTCGGGCATCAGCCCCAGCATTTT. It is translated as CASSTTLGHQPQHF.